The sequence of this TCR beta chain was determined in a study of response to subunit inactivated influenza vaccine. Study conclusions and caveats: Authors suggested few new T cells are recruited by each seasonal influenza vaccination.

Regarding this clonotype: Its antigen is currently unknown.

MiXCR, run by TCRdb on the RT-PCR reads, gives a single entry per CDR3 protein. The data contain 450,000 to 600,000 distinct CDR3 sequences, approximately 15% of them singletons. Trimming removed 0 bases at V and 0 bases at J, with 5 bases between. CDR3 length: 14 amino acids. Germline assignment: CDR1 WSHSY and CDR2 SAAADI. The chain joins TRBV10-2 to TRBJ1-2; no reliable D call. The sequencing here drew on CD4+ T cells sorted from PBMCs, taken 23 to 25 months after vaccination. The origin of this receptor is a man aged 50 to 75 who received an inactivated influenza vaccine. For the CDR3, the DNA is TGCGCCAGCAGTGAGTCACGGGCTAACTATGGCTACACCTTC. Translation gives CASSESRANYGYTF.